This T cell receptor beta chain was recorded in a study of T cell responses to AZD1222 COVID-19 vaccine. Study findings and constraints: CD4 TCRs associated with vaccination spanned spike, dominating at 160-218 and 743-854. The study found Spike-specific TCR breadth and depth rose after two AZD1222 doses. Repertoire sampling was restricted to post-peak T cell response timepoints. Donors were largely white British and mainly female; clonal diversity was possibly underestimated.

This table comes from immunoSEQ multiplex PCR, and its TCRdb copy is limited to in-frame clones, with some not included. The profile shows about 160,000 clones, around 93% of them singletons. Turning to this clone: Its target is unknown.

This CDR3 is built from 15 residues. The germline V gene encodes CDR1 DFQATT and CDR2 SNEGSKA (reference sequence). The germline V and J ends were trimmed by 3 bases and 2 bases, with 14 bases remaining between them. The source of this sequence is an adult in good health. The sample here was peripheral blood, taken on day 0 of AZD1222 vaccination. The V and J genes are TRBV20-1 and TRBJ1-5; D call uncertain. The CDR3 loop reads CSASSVRGGNQPQHF. The CDR3 DNA sequence: TGCAGTGCTAGTAGCGTGCGGGGTGGCAATCAGCCCCAGCATTTT.